Following are 23 T cell receptor beta chains from one sample sequenced in a study of PD-L1 blockade in urothelial cancer. Time point meaning: peripheral blood 6 weeks after treatment start. Method: immunoSEQ multiplex PCR; TCRdb's copy keeps in-frame clones and lacks some. This table has 30,000 to 45,000 clones, approximately 80% appearing once. The material was PBMCs, obtained around atezolizumab (anti-PD-L1) treatment. The receptor source for this set is a man in his forties or fifties with urothelial cancer.

The rearrangement uses TRBV5-3 and TRBJ1-3; TRBD1 matches 7 bases. TRBV5-3 is recorded as an ORF, its role being uncertain. The junction had 9 bases not matched to a gene; V was cut back by 4 bases and J by 2 bases. The CDR3 extends over 16 amino acids. The CDR3 loop reads CARSQNRGSAGNTIYF. CDR3 DNA: TGTGCCAGAAGCCAGAACAGGGGTAGTGCTGGAAACACCATATATTTT.

V gene TRBV6-5 combines with J gene TRBJ2-7, with 8 bases fitting TRBD1. The length of the CDR3 is 15 residues. Germline V lookup: CDR1 MNHEY, CDR2 SVGAGI. The ends lost 5 bases at V and 0 bases at J; junction bases unmatched: 6. CDR3 sequence: CASSTPGQVSYEQYF. The CDR3 DNA sequence: TGTGCCAGCAGTACCCCGGGACAGGTCTCCTACGAGCAGTACTTC.

The J gene is TRBJ1-5, the V gene TRBV28, with D possibly TRBD1 on 5 matching bases. Trimming removed 4 bases at V and 6 bases at J, with 13 bases between. Germline CDR1 MDHEN, CDR2 SYDVKM. This CDR3 has 14 residues. This CDR3 reads CASSSSGFRQPQHF. CDR3 DNA sequence: TGTGCCAGCAGTTCATCAGGGTTTCGTCAGCCCCAGCATTTT. Looking up the rest from reference TRBV28 and TRBJ1-5 gives the full variable domain: DVKVTQSSRYLVKRTGEKVFLECVQDMDHENMFWYRQDPGLGLRLIYFSYDVKMKEKGDIPEGYSVSREKKERFSLILESASTNQTSMYLCASSSSGFRQPQHFGDGTRLSIL.

The gene calls are TRBV11-3 and TRBJ2-5, with 10 nucleotides matching TRBD2. V dropped 1 base and J dropped 4; count of bases not matched to a gene: 15. CDR1 and CDR2 from the germline V gene are SGHNT and YENEEA. The CDR3 has 19 residues. For the CDR3, the DNA is TGTGCCAGCAGCTTAGCTTTTTCAGCGGGAGGGCCGGAGGGAGAGACCCAGTACTTC. Translated, it gives CASSLAFSAGGPEGETQYF.

V and J are TRBV9 and TRBJ2-1; D perhaps matches TRBD2 (7 bases). The CDR3 has 15 residues. Germline V gene data show CDR1 as SGDLS and CDR2 as YYNGEE. V gave up 0 bases and J gave up 10 bases, with 17 bases separating them. CDR3 residues: CASSVEASGGGEQFF. The CDR3 DNA follows: TGTGCCAGCAGCGTAGAGGCTAGCGGAGGGGGGGAGCAGTTCTTC.

The chain joins TRBV28 to TRBJ2-7; 7 bases fit TRBD2. The CDR3 totals 15 residues. J was trimmed by 3 bases and V by 7 bases; bases with no gene match: 12. Germline values: CDR1 MDHEN, CDR2 SYDVKM. CDR3 in amino acids: CASTGGGSRRYEQYF. In DNA, the CDR3 is TGTGCCAGCACCGGTGGCGGGAGTCGCCGCTACGAGCAGTACTTC.

The chain employs TRBV6-5 and TRBJ2-5, with D tentatively TRBD2 (7 bases). CDR1 is MNHEY and CDR2 is SVGAGI in the germline V gene. This CDR3 region has 15 residues. Trimming cost V 4 bases and J 4 bases, with 16 bases left between them. The CDR3 sequence: CASSLGGAQGETQYF. In nucleotides, the CDR3 is TGTGCCAGCAGTTTAGGGGGGGCGCAAGGAGAGACCCAGTACTTC.

The chain employs TRBV9 and TRBJ2-1; 14 positions match TRBD2. The CDR3 runs 19 residues. Germline V lookup: CDR1 SGDLS, CDR2 YYNGEE. Trimming removed 0 bases from V and 3 bases from J; junction bases left unmatched: 8. Here the CDR3 DNA reads TGTGCCAGCAGCGTAGCCGGGACTAGCGGGAGCGGGAACTACAATGAGCAGTTCTTC. Translated: CASSVAGTSGSGNYNEQFF.

A single count supports this clone. This chain uses TRBV14 with TRBJ2-1; weak D call: TRBD1 (5 bases). In germline, CDR1 is SGHDN, CDR2 FVKESK. This CDR3 region has 19 residues. The V end lost 0 bases, the J end lost 2 bases, and 20 bases lay between the germline ends. This CDR3 reads CASSQDLPNAWGTYNEQFF. Written as DNA, the CDR3 is TGTGCCAGCAGCCAAGATCTCCCAAACGCCTGGGGCACCTACAATGAGCAGTTCTTC. The whole variable domain, remainder taken from reference TRBV14 and TRBJ2-1, is EAGVTQFPSHSVIEKGQTVTLRCDPISGHDNLYWYRRVMGKEIKFLLHFVKESKQDESGMPNNRFLAERTGGTYSTLKVQPAELEDSGVYFCASSQDLPNAWGTYNEQFFGPGTRLTVL.

This clone was detected a few times. This chain uses TRBV7-8 with TRBJ2-3, with D tentatively TRBD2 (6 bases). The CDR3 spans 14 residues. V was cut by 8 bases and J by 3 bases, with 15 bases left in between. CDR1 and CDR2 (germline): SGHVS, FQNEAQ. CDR3 loop: CASGRHTQTDTQYF. The CDR3 coding sequence is TGTGCCAGCGGGAGGCACACACAGACAGATACGCAGTATTTT.

This chain uses TRBV28 with TRBJ1-5; the D is unclear. With 2 bases removed from V and 3 bases from J, the gap between germline ends came to 8 bases. CDR1 and CDR2 (germline): MDHEN, SYDVKM. This CDR3 contains 14 residues. CDR3 in amino acids: CASSLSRNNQPQHF. The DNA of the CDR3 is TGTGCCAGCAGTTTAAGCCGCAACAATCAGCCCCAGCATTTT.

The V and J genes are TRBV7-6 and TRBJ2-7; D possibly corresponds to TRBD2 (6 bases). Germline-derived CDR1 and CDR2 are SGHVS and FNYEAQ. The germline V and J ends were trimmed by 3 bases and 1 base, with 7 bases remaining between them. This CDR3 has 13 residues. Here the CDR3 reads CASSFGGSYEQYF. The CDR3 DNA reads TGTGCCAGCAGCTTTGGGGGGTCCTACGAGCAGTACTTC.

The chain has TRBV19 and TRBJ1-2; 7 positions match TRBD1. Germline lookup yields CDR1 LNHDA and CDR2 SQIVND (reference sequence). Germline trimming cut 4 bases from V and 5 bases from J; bases unmatched to any gene: 10. This CDR3 comprises 15 residues. CDR3 amino acids: CASSTPTGMGYGYTF. The CDR3 coding sequence is TGTGCCAGTAGTACGCCGACAGGGATGGGTTATGGCTACACCTTC.

The CDR3 reads CSVQTGEKLFF. In DNA form, the CDR3 reads TGCAGCGTGCAGACAGGTGAAAAACTGTTTTTT. The chain uses TRBV29-1 and TRBJ1-4; possible D gene TRBD1, 6 bases. Trimming stripped 6 bases from V and 7 bases from J, with 9 bases between. The germline V gene encodes CDR1 SQVTM and CDR2 ANQGSEA. The CDR3 has 11 amino acids.

This clone appeared a single time. The chain recombines TRBV29-1 with TRBJ2-1, with 7 bases aligning to TRBD2. Germline CDR1 and CDR2: SQVTM and ANQGSEA. V trimming: 7 bases; J trimming: 7 bases; junction bases outside the gene matches: 7. This CDR3 contains 12 residues. The CDR3, as DNA: TGCAGCGCGTTCGAGGGAGGGAATGAGCAGTTCTTC. Translated: CSAFEGGNEQFF.

The rearrangement links TRBV7-8 to TRBJ2-7; the match to TRBD2 covers 8 bases. Germline V gene sequence: CDR1 SGHVS, CDR2 FQNEAQ. This CDR3 spans 16 amino acids. Trimming at V came to 0 bases and at J to 0 bases, leaving 4 bases not matched to a gene. CDR3 sequence (DNA): TGTGCCAGCAGCTTAGCTAGCGGGAAAAGCTCCTACGAGCAGTACTTC. As protein: CASSLASGKSSYEQYF.

This rearrangement joins TRBV7-2 to TRBJ2-2; TRBD1 matches at 8 bases. V shed 6 bases and J 2 bases; nucleotides not matched to a gene: 5. Germline V gene sequence: CDR1 SGHTA, CDR2 FQGNSA. The CDR3 covers 15 residues. CDR3 amino acids: CASSPGGLNTGELFF. The CDR3, as DNA: TGTGCCAGCAGTCCAGGGGGCCTCAACACCGGGGAGCTGTTTTTT.

The chain links TRBV18 to TRBJ2-5; unclear D gene. CDR1 is KGHSH and CDR2 is LQKENI in the germline V gene. The CDR3 is made up of 13 amino acids. The ends were cut back, 0 bases at V and 5 bases at J, with 7 bases in the middle. CDR3 residues: CASSPPKRETQYF. Written as DNA, the CDR3 is TGTGCCAGCTCACCACCGAAACGGGAGACCCAGTACTTC. Full variable domain (remainder filled in from reference TRBV18 and TRBJ2-5): NAGVMQNPRHLVRRRGQEARLRCSPMKGHSHVYWYRQLPEEGLKFMVYLQKENIIDESGMPKERFSAEFPKEGPSILRIQQVVRGDSAAYFCASSPPKRETQYFGPGTRLLVL.

The chain carries TRBV4-3 and TRBJ2-7; TRBD1 might be the D (5 bases). Trimming took 0 bases from V and 6 from J, leaving 15 bases between them. Germline V CDR1 and CDR2: LGHNA, YSLEER. The CDR3 is made up of 15 amino acids. The CDR3 spells CASSQDVAGQGEQYF. The CDR3 nucleotides are TGCGCCAGCAGCCAAGATGTGGCAGGTCAGGGCGAGCAGTACTTC.

This clone was picked up one time. This chain links TRBV2 with TRBJ2-5; TRBD2 matches 8 bases. Germline lookup yields CDR1 SNHLY and CDR2 FYNNEI. The CDR3 runs to 13 residues. The J segment lost 7 bases and the V segment lost 8 bases, leaving 9 bases of the junction unmatched. CDR3 bases: TGTGCCAGCGAGGAGGGCCGGGGGGGGACCCAGTACTTC. Protein product: CASEEGRGGTQYF.

This chain connects TRBV2 to TRBJ2-1; 10 nucleotides match TRBD2. Unmatched junction bases numbered 7, after V lost 3 bases and J lost 5 bases. This CDR3 has 16 residues. In germline, CDR1 is SNHLY, CDR2 FYNNEI. Here the CDR3 DNA reads TGTGCCAGCAGTGATCGCAGCGGGAGGGGCAACAATGAGCAGTTCTTC. Protein: CASSDRSGRGNNEQFF.

Within the sample, this clone is medium-sized. The chain joins TRBV7-9 to TRBJ1-1, with 9 bases that match TRBD1. The CDR3 contains 12 residues. Germline V gene lookup returns CDR1 SEHNR and CDR2 FQNEAQ (reference sequence). With V trimmed by 5 bases and J by 8 bases, 3 bases remained unmatched. CDR3 region: CASSPGQGEAFF. The CDR3 bases are TGTGCCAGCAGCCCAGGACAGGGGGAAGCTTTCTTT.

This chain links TRBV11-2 with TRBJ2-1; TRBD2 matches 14 bases. The CDR3 sequence is 14 residues long. Germline V gene sequence: CDR1 SGHAT, CDR2 FQNNGV. The V segment lost 6 bases and the J segment 9 bases; nucleotides outside the gene matches: 4. The CDR3 reads CASRGTSGRGEQFF. The CDR3 DNA is TGTGCCAGCAGAGGGACTAGCGGGAGAGGTGAGCAGTTCTTC.